Listed here are 8 T cell receptor beta chains from one sample, sequenced in a study of response to subunit inactivated influenza vaccine. TCRdb ran MiXCR on the RT-PCR reads and lists one entry per CDR3 protein. The repertoire includes 860,000 or so distinct CDR3 sequences, over 20% of them detected once, and roughly 10% sits in the top ten. The input for sequencing was PBMCs from blood, taken 5 to 6 days after vaccination. These receptors were collected from a man in his fifties or sixties who received an inactivated influenza vaccine.

This clonotype was seen only a few times. V and J are TRBV9 and TRBJ2-7, with 15 nucleotides matching TRBD2. The CDR3 is 18 amino acids. V was pared by 4 bases and J by 0 bases, with 8 bases of the junction left unmatched. Germline CDR1 and CDR2: SGDLS and YYNGEE. This CDR3 is CASSLGLAGGLSSYEQYF. CDR3 sequence (DNA): TGTGCCAGCAGCCTGGGACTAGCGGGAGGTTTAAGCTCCTACGAGCAGTACTTC.

V usage is TRBV4-3 and J usage is TRBJ2-3; TRBD1 agrees at 8 bases. V shed 4 bases and J 0 bases; nucleotides not matched to a gene: 6. The CDR3 is 16 amino acids. Germline loops: CDR1 LGHNA, CDR2 YSLEER. This CDR3 is CASSPVGQGSTDTQYF. CDR3 bases: TGCGCCAGCAGCCCAGTTGGACAGGGAAGCACAGATACGCAGTATTTT.

The chain is built from TRBV10-2 and TRBJ2-5, with D possibly being TRBD1 (6 bases). Per germline, CDR1 WSHSY and CDR2 SAAADI. The CDR3 runs 12 residues. V was shortened by 8 bases and J by 9 bases, with 16 bases between the two germline ends. CDR3 sequence reads: CASQVGGQPQYF. The CDR3 DNA reads as TGCGCCAGCCAGGTTGGGGGACAACCCCAGTACTTC.

The chain recombines TRBV23-1 with TRBJ2-5; D might be TRBD1 (5 bases). TRBV23-1 is filed as an ORF, its function uncertain. This CDR3 is 11 amino acids long. V dropped 11 bases and J dropped 2 bases, with 9 bases sitting between them. CDR3 DNA sequence: TGCGCCGTCGCAGGGCAAGAGACCCAGTACTTC. It translates to CAVAGQETQYF.

This clonotype appeared many times. This sequence joins TRBV12-3 or TRBV12-4 and TRBJ1-4; a weak D match, TRBD1 (5 bases). Between the trimmed V and J ends, which lost 3 bases and 10 bases, there was a span of 15 bases. The CDR3 totals 14 residues. CDR3 DNA sequence: TGTGCCAGCAGTTTGCATCAGGGTACGGGAAAACTGTTTTTT. Protein sequence: CASSLHQGTGKLFF.

This clonotype has only a few counts. The chain couples TRBV20-1 to TRBJ2-3; TRBD2 aligns across 8 bases. Germline CDR1 and CDR2: DFQATT and SNEGSKA (reference sequence). There are 16 residues in the CDR3. The V and J ends lost 6 bases and 0 bases, in that order; junction bases with no gene match: 11. The CDR3 DNA reads TGCAGTGCATTGCCCGGGACTAGGGCTAGCACAGATACGCAGTATTTT. Translated: CSALPGTRASTDTQYF.

The chain has TRBV28 and TRBJ2-7, with D unclear. The V gene lost 8 bases and the J gene lost 5 bases, with 7 bases spanning the gap. This CDR3 is 10 amino acids long. In germline, CDR1 is MDHEN, CDR2 SYDVKM. The CDR3 DNA sequence: TGTGCCAGCGGATCGGACGAGCAGTACTTC. Amino acids: CASGSDEQYF.

This chain connects TRBV12-3 or TRBV12-4 to TRBJ2-3; D possibly uses TRBD1 or TRBD2 (5 bases each). The CDR3 has 14 amino acids. Trimming pared 6 bases from V and 2 bases from J, leaving 12 bases between. CDR3 bases: TGTGCCAGCAGGGGGGACCTTTCCACAGATACGCAGTATTTT. Protein sequence: CASRGDLSTDTQYF.